This TCR beta chain was recorded in a study of identifying expanded T cells in peripheral blood. Healthy donors had no documented immune events, such as infections, while sampled. The study, taken as a whole, reports: Variance in clone template counts between roughly 2-week samples significantly increased with total template count across all healthy donors. About 1.2 clones differed between technical replicates, versus about 15 and 19 over time.

The table came from immunoSEQ multiplex PCR; TCRdb's copy has only in-frame clones and leaves some out. Of approximately 100,000 clones listed, around nine tenths were seen once; the top ten hold roughly 15%. The ends lost 4 bases at V and 3 bases at J; junction bases unmatched: 10. This CDR3 is 17 amino acids long. CDR1 SGHVS and CDR2 FNYEAQ come from the germline V gene. This clone is a singleton in its sample. The antigen remains undetermined. Specimen: blood. The clonotype comes from a person aged 18-69 years in good health. The chain couples TRBV7-6 to TRBJ2-3; 10 bases agree with TRBD2. DNA for the CDR3: TGTGCCAGCAGCTACCACTTAGCGGGGGGAAGGACAGATACGCAGTATTTT. Translated: CASSYHLAGGRTDTQYF.